One TCR beta chain is described in this entry. As yet, its antigen is unknown. This sample is drawn from a study of Tregs in tolerant kidney transplant recipients. Clones were sequenced by immunoSEQ multiplex PCR, and TCRdb holds only the in-frame ones, with some missing. Of tens of thousands of clones in the sample, approximately 87% are singletons; the top ten hold roughly 4%. Related graft donors supplied nonmyeloablative bone marrow transplants, and mixed chimerism was transient. Unstimulated Tregs (CD4+CD25+CD127-) and CD4+CD25- non-Tregs were sorted from PBMCs. Study findings and constraints: The small number of patients limits these findings pending further validation. In tolerant patients, donor-specific Tregs outgrew total Tregs, suggesting antigen-driven expansion.

This CDR3 is 15 amino acids long. Germline V gives CDR1 MNHNY, CDR2 SVGAGI (reference sequence). Unmatched junction bases numbered 8, after V lost 8 bases and J lost 3 bases. This material consisted of CD4+ T cells from blood (PBMCs), taken 6 months after the transplant. V gene TRBV6-6 combines with J gene TRBJ2-2; 8 positions agree with TRBD1. The TCR originated in a human patient who received a combined kidney and bone marrow transplant. T cells may partly derive from the graft donor. The CDR3 DNA reads TGTGCCAGCTGGGATGTGACAGGGGACACCGGGGAGCTGTTTTTT. It specifies CASWDVTGDTGELFF.